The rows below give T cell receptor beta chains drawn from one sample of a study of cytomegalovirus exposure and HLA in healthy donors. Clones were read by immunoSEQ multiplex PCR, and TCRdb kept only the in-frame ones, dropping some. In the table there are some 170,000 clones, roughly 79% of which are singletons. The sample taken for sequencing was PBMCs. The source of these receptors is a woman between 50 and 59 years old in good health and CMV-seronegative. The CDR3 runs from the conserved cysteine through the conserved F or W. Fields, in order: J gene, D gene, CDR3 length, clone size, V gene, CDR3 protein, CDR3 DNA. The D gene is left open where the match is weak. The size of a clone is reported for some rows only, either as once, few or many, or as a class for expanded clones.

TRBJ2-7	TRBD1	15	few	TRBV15	CATSTAGTEVYEQYF	TGTGCCACCAGCACGGCCGGGACAGAGGTCTACGAGCAGTACTTC
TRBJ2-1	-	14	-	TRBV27	CASSRQTLYNEQFF	TGTGCCAGCAGCCGCCAGACACTTTACAATGAGCAGTTCTTC
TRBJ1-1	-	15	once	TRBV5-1	CASSLVYIENTEAFF	TGCGCCAGCAGCTTGGTGTATATAGAGAACACTGAAGCTTTCTTT
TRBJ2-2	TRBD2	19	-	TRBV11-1	CASSLEGKGTMEIPGELFF	TGTGCCAGCAGCTTAGAGGGTAAGGGGACTATGGAGATCCCCGGGGAGCTGTTTTTT
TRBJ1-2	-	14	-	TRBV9	CASSVGRDGYGYTF	TGTGCCAGCAGCGTAGGGCGGGATGGGTATGGCTACACCTTC
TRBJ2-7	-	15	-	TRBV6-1	CATFDRGTWAYEQYF	TGTGCCACCTTCGACCGGGGGACGTGGGCCTACGAGCAGTACTTC
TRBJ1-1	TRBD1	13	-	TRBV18	CASSGQLNTEAFF	TGTGCCAGCTCGGGACAGCTTAACACTGAAGCTTTCTTT
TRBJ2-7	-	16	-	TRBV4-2	CASSQERGGYSYEQYF	TGTGCCAGCAGCCAAGAAAGGGGTGGATACTCCTACGAGCAGTACTTC
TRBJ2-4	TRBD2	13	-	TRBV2	CASSVRGEDIQYF	TGTGCCAGCAGTGTGCGGGGGGAGGACATTCAGTACTTC
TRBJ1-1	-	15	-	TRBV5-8	CASSLGMTGYTEAFF	TGTGCCAGCAGCTTGGGAATGACAGGCTACACTGAAGCTTTCTTT
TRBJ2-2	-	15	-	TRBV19	CASSILATNTGELFF	TGTGCCAGTAGTATTTTAGCCACGAACACCGGGGAGCTGTTTTTT
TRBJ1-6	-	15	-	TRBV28	CASSSPGAGDSPLHF	TGTGCCAGCAGTTCCCCAGGTGCGGGCGATTCACCCCTCCACTTT